The 16 T cell receptor beta chains reported below all come from one sample, sequenced in a study of blood T cell repertoires in COVID-19. The table came from immunoSEQ multiplex PCR; TCRdb's copy has only in-frame clones and leaves some out. This sample has about 250,000 clones, with approximately 86% found just once. Sequencing was done on a sample of peripheral blood. The receptors derive from a woman between 55 and 75 years old who had recovered from COVID-19.

The chain couples TRBV5-4 to TRBJ2-3; TRBD2 matches at 10 bases. The trim removed 0 bases at V and 7 bases at J, leaving 5 bases unmatched. The CDR3 runs 15 residues. The germline gives CDR1 SGHNT, CDR2 YYREEE (reference sequence). The CDR3 nucleotides are TGTGCCAGCAGCTTGGGTAGCGGGGGGTCATATACGCAGTATTTT. Translated: CASSLGSGGSYTQYF.

This rearrangement joins TRBV7-3 to TRBJ2-1; D might be TRBD2 (5 bases). This CDR3 has 13 amino acids. Trimming took 2 bases from V and 14 from J, leaving 16 bases between them. Germline-derived CDR1 and CDR2 are SGHTA and FQGTGA. Here the CDR3 reads CASSLGGVSREFF. For the CDR3, the DNA is TGTGCCAGCAGCTTAGGAGGAGTAAGCCGGGAGTTCTTC.

The chain links TRBV5-1 to TRBJ2-7; D might be TRBD1 (6 bases). The ends were cut back, 0 bases at V and 6 bases at J, with 10 bases in the middle. Germline V gene sequence: CDR1 SGHRS, CDR2 YFSETQ. The CDR3 covers 13 residues. CDR3 protein: CASSLGQDVEQYF. DNA of the CDR3: TGCGCCAGCAGCTTGGGACAGGATGTCGAGCAGTACTTC.

This chain connects TRBV15 to TRBJ1-3; tentative D call: TRBD1 (5 bases). CDR3 size: 15 residues. Germline values: CDR1 LNHNV, CDR2 YYDKDF (reference sequence). Between the trimmed V and J ends, which lost 0 bases and 2 bases, there was a span of 8 bases. In DNA, the CDR3 is TGTGCCACCAGCAGAGACGGGGGAGCTGGAAACACCATATATTTT. This translates into CATSRDGGAGNTIYF.

The chain couples TRBV7-2 to TRBJ1-2, with D uncertain. CDR1 and CDR2 from the germline V gene are SGHTA and FQGNSA. V lost 1 base to trimming and J lost 2 bases, with 11 bases between them. The CDR3 loop spans 15 amino acids. The CDR3: CASSLGGIYNYGYTF. The CDR3 DNA follows: TGTGCCAGCAGCTTAGGAGGAATCTACAACTATGGCTACACCTTC.

V gene TRBV5-1 combines with J gene TRBJ2-5; TRBD2 aligns across 9 bases. The CDR3 loop spans 15 amino acids. V shed 4 bases, J shed 4 bases, and the junction held 8 bases outside the gene matches. Germline assignment: CDR1 SGHRS and CDR2 YFSETQ. For the CDR3, the DNA is TGCGCCAGCAGCCCGGCACTAGCGGGTGGAGAGACCCAGTACTTC. Translation gives CASSPALAGGETQYF. Looking up the rest from reference TRBV5-1 and TRBJ2-5 gives the full variable domain: KAGVTQTPRYLIKTRGQQVTLSCSPISGHRSVSWYQQTPGQGLQFLFEYFSETQRNKGNFPGRFSGRQFSNSRSEMNVSTLELGDSALYLCASSPALAGGETQYFGPGTRLLVL.

V gene TRBV2 combines with J gene TRBJ2-3; 11 positions match TRBD1. V was pared by 6 bases and J by 3 bases, with 11 bases of the junction left unmatched. The CDR3 totals 17 residues. Germline V gene data show CDR1 as SNHLY and CDR2 as FYNNEI. The CDR3 region is CASRTRDRGGRTDTQYF. Written as DNA, the CDR3 is TGTGCCAGCAGAACCAGGGACAGGGGGGGCAGGACAGATACGCAGTATTTT.

The chain joins TRBV5-6 to TRBJ2-7; D is perhaps TRBD2 (7 bases). The CDR3 runs to 15 residues. The V and J ends lost 0 bases and 1 base respectively, with 11 bases between them. Germline V gives CDR1 SGHDT, CDR2 YYEEEE. CDR3 amino acids: CASSLAGGLSYEQYF. CDR3 nucleotides: TGTGCCAGCAGCTTGGCGGGGGGCCTTTCCTACGAGCAGTACTTC.

This chain uses TRBV7-2 with TRBJ1-5; D might be TRBD1 (5 bases). Germline CDR1 SGHTA, CDR2 FQGNSA. The CDR3 extends over 15 amino acids. V was pared by 6 bases and J by 0 bases, with 12 bases between. The CDR3 is CASRLSGGSNQPQHF. CDR3 nucleotide sequence: TGTGCCAGCAGACTCTCCGGGGGTAGCAATCAGCCCCAGCATTTT.

V usage is TRBV23-1 and J usage is TRBJ2-1, with D possibly TRBD2 on 5 matching bases. TRBV23-1 is labeled an ORF, and its function is uncertain. V was shortened by 4 bases and J by 1 base, with 17 bases between the two germline ends. This CDR3 has 17 residues. In nucleotides, the CDR3 is TGCGCCAGCAGTCTACGTCTGGAGGCCCGTTCCTACAATGAGCAGTTCTTC. Its translation: CASSLRLEARSYNEQFF.

This clone was detected only once. The V and J genes are TRBV7-2 and TRBJ1-6; 7 bases agree with TRBD1. The trim removed 2 bases at V and 8 bases at J, leaving 6 bases unmatched. The CDR3 totals 15 residues. Germline CDR1 is SGHTA and CDR2 is FQGNSA. CDR3 residues: CASSLQTGLDSPLHF. Here the CDR3 DNA reads TGTGCCAGCAGCTTACAGACAGGGTTGGATTCACCCCTCCACTTT.

The genes are TRBV6-1 and TRBJ1-5; the D is unclear. Germline lookup yields CDR1 MNHNS and CDR2 SASEGT. This CDR3 spans 15 amino acids. Trimming pared 3 bases from V and 4 bases from J, leaving 13 bases between. DNA for the CDR3: TGTGCCAGCAGTGATGGGCGCTCCCCAAATCAGCCCCAGCATTTT. Its translation is CASSDGRSPNQPQHF.

This chain connects TRBV7-9 to TRBJ1-5, with 8 bases lining up with TRBD1. Germline CDR1 SEHNR, CDR2 FQNEAQ (reference sequence). This CDR3 spans 14 amino acids. Trimming removed 5 bases from V and 7 bases from J; junction bases left unmatched: 7. The CDR3 bases are TGTGCCAGCAGCGTCACAGGGGGTGGACAGCCCCAGCATTTT. As protein: CASSVTGGGQPQHF.

The chain recombines TRBV7-2 with TRBJ2-7, with TRBD2 matching over 8 bases. V was pared by 1 base and J by 0 bases, with 5 bases of the junction left unmatched. Germline values: CDR1 SGHTA, CDR2 FQGNSA. This CDR3 has 16 amino acids. The CDR3: CASSLVGGGTSYEQYF. The CDR3, as DNA: TGTGCCAGCAGCTTAGTAGGCGGGGGGACCTCCTACGAGCAGTACTTC. The whole variable domain, remainder taken from reference TRBV7-2 and TRBJ2-7, is GAGVSQSPSNKVTEKGKDVELRCDPISGHTALYWYRQSLGQGLEFLIYFQGNSAPDKSGLPSDRFSAERTGGSVSTLTIQRTQQEDSAVYLCASSLVGGGTSYEQYFGPGTRLTVT.

The chain is built from TRBV15 and TRBJ2-1; D may be TRBD1 (5 bases). The CDR3 length is 14 residues. With 5 bases removed from V and 5 bases from J, the gap between germline ends came to 13 bases. Germline values: CDR1 LNHNV, CDR2 YYDKDF (reference sequence). This CDR3 is CATSSYKGNNEQFF. CDR3 DNA sequence: TGTGCCACCAGCTCTTATAAGGGGAACAATGAGCAGTTCTTC.

V and J are TRBV28 and TRBJ1-1; 10 nucleotides match TRBD1. With 10 bases clipped from V and 0 bases from J, the junction kept 2 bases outside the gene matches. This CDR3 comprises 13 residues. Germline V gene lookup returns CDR1 MDHEN and CDR2 SYDVKM. CDR3 protein: CAIGTGVNTEAFF. The CDR3 coding sequence is TGTGCCATCGGGACAGGGGTGAACACTGAAGCTTTCTTT.